Shown below are 30 T cell receptor beta chains from a single sample sequenced in a study of shared clonotypes between healthy human individuals. Clones were read by immunoSEQ multiplex PCR, and TCRdb kept only the in-frame ones, dropping some. The top ten hold approximately 0.4% of the sample, which has 1,400,000 or so clones, around 98.5% seen once. Sequenced sample: naive CD4+ T cells sorted from blood. Described subset: CD45RA+ positively selected. Source of these receptors: a man aged 25 to 40 in good health.

This rearrangement joins TRBV5-4 to TRBJ2-2; 12 bases agree with TRBD1. Losses at the gene ends were 4 bases for V and 3 bases for J; bases not matched to a gene: 4. Germline V gene sequence: CDR1 SGHNT, CDR2 YYREEE (reference sequence). The CDR3 is 16 residues long. The CDR3: CASSRGQGADTGELFF. DNA for the CDR3: TGTGCCAGCAGCCGGGGACAGGGGGCTGACACCGGGGAGCTGTTTTTT.

V and J are TRBV9 and TRBJ2-2; 8 nucleotides match TRBD2. The V and J ends lost 3 bases and 0 bases, in that order; junction bases with no gene match: 4. Per the germline V gene, CDR1 is SGDLS and CDR2 is YYNGEE. CDR3 size: 16 residues. The chain's CDR3 is CASSGGTSPNTGELFF. CDR3 sequence (DNA): TGTGCCAGCAGCGGGGGGACTAGTCCGAACACCGGGGAGCTGTTTTTT.

The CDR3: CASSPGGSRETQYF. The CDR3 DNA reads as TGTGCCAGCAGCCCTGGTGGGTCCCGGGAGACCCAGTACTTC. The chain recombines TRBV7-3 with TRBJ2-5, with D hard to call. V was trimmed by 5 bases and J by 5 bases, leaving 15 bases between them. CDR1 is SGHTA and CDR2 is FQGTGA in the germline V gene. The CDR3 covers 14 residues.

In regard to this clone: Other DNA sequences from this sample encode an identical CDR3 as well. The J gene is TRBJ2-1, the V gene TRBV7-2; 7 positions match TRBD1. The CDR3 consists of 12 residues. V dropped 5 bases and J dropped 9; count of bases not matched to a gene: 4. Germline values: CDR1 SGHTA, CDR2 FQGNSA. The CDR3 coding sequence is TGTGCCAGCAGCCTAGGGGGCGGTGAGCAGTTCTTC. This codes for CASSLGGGEQFF.

The rearrangement uses TRBV5-4 and TRBJ2-3; no firm D call. CDR1 and CDR2 from the germline V gene are SGHNT and YYREEE (reference sequence). Trimming removed 8 bases at V and 6 bases at J, with 10 bases between. This CDR3 has 11 amino acids. CDR3 sequence: CASILADTQYF. The CDR3 bases are TGTGCCAGTATTCTCGCCGATACGCAGTATTTT.

The CDR3 nucleotides are TGTGCCAGCTCACCATCCGCCCGGGGGAGGGATGAAAAACTGTTTTTT. Translating gives CASSPSARGRDEKLFF. The chain is built from TRBV18 and TRBJ1-4, with D tentatively TRBD1 (5 bases). The ends were cut back, 2 bases at V and 6 bases at J, with 16 bases in the middle. This CDR3 has 16 amino acids. Germline V gene data show CDR1 as KGHSH and CDR2 as LQKENI.

J is TRBJ2-1 and V is TRBV28, with 10 bases identical to TRBD2. This CDR3 comprises 14 residues. Looked up from germline, CDR1 is MDHEN and CDR2 is SYDVKM. J gave up 10 bases and V 6 bases, and 9 bases lay outside the gene matches. The CDR3 DNA reads TGTGCCAGCAGATCTGGACTAGCGGTGCTGGAGCAGTTCTTC. This translates into CASRSGLAVLEQFF.

V gene TRBV2 combines with J gene TRBJ1-4, with D maybe TRBD1 (6 bases). With 6 bases removed from V and 1 base from J, the gap between germline ends came to 12 bases. Germline CDR1 SNHLY, CDR2 FYNNEI. The CDR3 runs to 15 residues. CDR3 nucleotide sequence: TGTGCCAGCAGAATGGGGGGCGGAACTAATGAAAAACTGTTTTTT. Its translation: CASRMGGGTNEKLFF.

The rearrangement uses TRBV6-6 and TRBJ2-1, with D possibly being TRBD1 or TRBD2 (5 bases each). Trimming pared 7 bases from V and 2 bases from J, leaving 18 bases between. This CDR3 comprises 16 residues. CDR1 and CDR2 (germline): MNHNY, SVGAGI (reference sequence). The CDR3 here is CASNRAQVGAYNEQFF. The CDR3 region has the DNA TGTGCCAGCAATCGGGCCCAGGTGGGGGCCTACAATGAGCAGTTCTTC.

The V call is TRBV7-2, the J call TRBJ2-3; the match to TRBD1 covers 8 bases. CDR3 length equals 16 residues. V was clipped by 5 bases and J by 9 bases; unmatched bases: 16. Germline CDR1 reads SGHTA; CDR2 reads FQGNSA. The CDR3 sequence: CASSSTGQGIRGTQYF. In DNA, the CDR3 is TGTGCCAGCAGCAGCACTGGACAGGGAATCAGGGGCACGCAGTATTTT.

The chain has TRBV4-3 and TRBJ2-5; D might be TRBD1 (6 bases). The CDR3 is 18 amino acids. V was trimmed by 2 bases and J by 5 bases, leaving 24 bases between them. The germline gives CDR1 LGHNA, CDR2 YSLEER. This CDR3 is CASSQSPNYRVRGETQYF. The CDR3 DNA reads TGCGCCAGCAGCCAAAGCCCTAATTACAGGGTGAGGGGGGAGACCCAGTACTTC.

The chain couples TRBV29-1 to TRBJ2-1, with TRBD1 matching over 9 bases. The CDR3 is made up of 14 amino acids. V gave up 6 bases and J gave up 9 bases; unmatched junction bases: 12. Germline loops: CDR1 SQVTM, CDR2 ANQGSEA. The CDR3 reads CSVIPGQGGGEQFF. As DNA, the CDR3 is TGCAGCGTCATACCGGGACAGGGAGGAGGTGAGCAGTTCTTC.

The genes are TRBV18 and TRBJ2-7; 10 nucleotides agree with TRBD1. Germline values: CDR1 KGHSH, CDR2 LQKENI. The CDR3 contains 16 residues. With V trimmed by 0 bases and J by 2 bases, 4 bases remained unmatched. This chain's CDR3 is CASSPPRTGGTYEQYF. CDR3 coding DNA: TGTGCCAGCTCACCACCTCGGACAGGGGGAACCTACGAGCAGTACTTC.

The chain links TRBV28 to TRBJ2-2; D gene uncertain. Germline V gene data show CDR1 as MDHEN and CDR2 as SYDVKM. This CDR3 comprises 15 residues. The germline V and J ends were trimmed by 2 bases and 1 base, with 8 bases remaining between them. The CDR3 spells CASSLRTQNTGELFF. The CDR3 DNA sequence: TGTGCCAGCAGTTTACGGACCCAGAACACCGGGGAGCTGTTTTTT.

J is TRBJ2-2 and V is TRBV29-1, with 9 nucleotides matching TRBD2. The CDR3 has 15 residues. Trimming took 4 bases from V and 6 from J; bases not matched to a gene: 9. Germline V gives CDR1 SQVTM, CDR2 ANQGSEA. The CDR3 DNA is TGCAGCGTTGTGTTGGCGGGAGGGGTAGCCGGGGAGCTGTTTTTT. Translated, it gives CSVVLAGGVAGELFF.

The CDR3 DNA reads as TGTGCCATCAGGACCACCAAACAGAACACCGGGGAGCTGTTTTTT. Residues: CAIRTTKQNTGELFF. The chain combines TRBV10-3 with TRBJ2-2; D gene ambiguous. CDR1 is ENHRY and CDR2 is SYGVKD in the germline V gene. This CDR3 is built from 15 residues. Trimming pared 6 bases from V and 1 base from J, leaving 12 bases between.

V gene TRBV7-9 combines with J gene TRBJ1-4; D call uncertain. The germline V gene encodes CDR1 SEHNR and CDR2 FQNEAQ (reference sequence). Trimming pared 5 bases from V and 5 bases from J, leaving 12 bases between. The CDR3 has 14 residues. The CDR3 protein is CASSHPGLNEKLFF. Here the CDR3 DNA reads TGTGCCAGCAGCCATCCGGGCCTAAATGAAAAACTGTTTTTT.

The V and J genes are TRBV7-2 and TRBJ2-1; 8 positions match TRBD2. V shed 1 base and J 4 bases; nucleotides not matched to a gene: 3. Germline assignment: CDR1 SGHTA and CDR2 FQGNSA. This CDR3 comprises 15 residues. CDR3 sequence (DNA): TGTGCCAGCAGCTTAGAACTAGCGGAATACAATGAGCAGTTCTTC. Translation: CASSLELAEYNEQFF.

This clone was observed once. The rearrangement links TRBV14 to TRBJ2-3; a possible D gene is TRBD1 (5 bases). Germline lookup yields CDR1 SGHDN and CDR2 FVKESK. The CDR3 is made up of 16 amino acids. The V end was cut by 4 bases, the J end by 0 bases, with 14 bases between. CDR3 sequence: CASSLLGDRSTDTQYF. CDR3 sequence (DNA): TGTGCCAGCAGCCTGTTAGGGGATCGTAGCACAGATACGCAGTATTTT.

The CDR3 here is CASSQTGRIKTEAFF. The CDR3 nucleotides read TGTGCCAGCAGTCAGACAGGTCGGATAAAAACTGAAGCTTTCTTT. This chain links TRBV6-5 with TRBJ1-1, with D possibly matching TRBD1 (6 bases). The V end lost 5 bases, the J end lost 5 bases, and 18 bases lay between the germline ends. The CDR3 consists of 15 residues. Germline CDR1 and CDR2: MNHEY and SVGAGI.

A remark on this clone: At the DNA level, this CDR3 is encoded by other sequences in the same sample as well. The chain combines TRBV7-9 with TRBJ1-2; 9 bases match TRBD1. J gave up 5 bases and V 2 bases, and 3 bases lay outside the gene matches. In germline, CDR1 is SEHNR, CDR2 FQNEAQ (reference sequence). The length of the CDR3 is 14 residues. CDR3 residues: CASSLTGGEYGYTF. The CDR3, as DNA: TGTGCCAGCAGCTTAACAGGGGGCGAATATGGCTACACCTTC.

The rearrangement uses TRBV14 and TRBJ1-1, with 8 bases that match TRBD1. The CDR3 extends over 20 amino acids. In germline, CDR1 is SGHDN, CDR2 FVKESK. The trim removed 2 bases at V and 1 base at J, leaving 18 bases unmatched. CDR3 DNA: TGTGCCAGCAGCCAATTCCCTGGGTTCGGGACAGGTAGTAGGAACACTGAAGCTTTCTTT. Its protein product is CASSQFPGFGTGSRNTEAFF.

The chain combines TRBV4-3 with TRBJ2-3; possibly TRBD1 for D (5 bases). Between the trimmed V and J ends, which lost 2 bases and 0 bases, there was a span of 9 bases. The CDR3 is made up of 15 amino acids. Looked up from germline, CDR1 is LGHNA and CDR2 is YSLEER. The CDR3 sequence: CASSQNPGSTDTQYF. The CDR3 nucleotides read TGCGCCAGCAGCCAAAATCCAGGGAGCACAGATACGCAGTATTTT.

The V gene is TRBV5-6, the J gene TRBJ2-5; D uncertain. V lost 5 bases, J lost 1 base, and 9 bases lay in between. Germline V CDR1 and CDR2: SGHDT, YYEEEE. CDR3 length: 13 residues. CDR3 protein: CASRLGIQETQYF. As DNA, the CDR3 is TGTGCCAGCAGGCTGGGAATCCAAGAGACCCAGTACTTC.

This rearrangement joins TRBV7-8 to TRBJ2-7; D is perhaps TRBD1 or TRBD2 (5 bases each). V gave up 1 base and J gave up 1 base, with 20 bases separating them. The germline V gene has CDR1 SGHVS and CDR2 FQNEAQ. There are 18 residues in the CDR3. The CDR3 DNA follows: TGTGCCAGCAGCTTAGTAGATACCGGGACCGGCTCTTCCTACGAGCAGTACTTC. Residues: CASSLVDTGTGSSYEQYF.

In its sample, this clone was seen a few times. The J gene is TRBJ2-3, the V gene TRBV6-5, with 12 nucleotides matching TRBD2. CDR1 is MNHEY and CDR2 is SVGAGI in the germline V gene. With 6 bases clipped from V and 6 bases from J, the junction kept 7 bases outside the gene matches. The CDR3 length is 15 residues. Here the CDR3 DNA reads TGTGCCAGCAGGCCCGGGACTAGCGGGTGGGATACGCAGTATTTT. It yields the protein CASRPGTSGWDTQYF.

The CDR3: CASFDLSSYEQYF. CDR3 coding DNA: TGTGCCAGCTTTGATCTCAGTTCCTACGAGCAGTACTTC. The rearrangement links TRBV18 to TRBJ2-7; no clear D. V shed 7 bases and J shed 1 base, with 11 bases lying between them. The CDR3 loop spans 13 amino acids. The germline V gene encodes CDR1 KGHSH and CDR2 LQKENI.

This clone was recorded only once. The chain is built from TRBV9 and TRBJ2-1; D possibly corresponds to TRBD2 (6 bases). Trimming took 0 bases from V and 6 from J, leaving 16 bases between them. Germline-derived CDR1 and CDR2 are SGDLS and YYNGEE. This CDR3 is built from 16 residues. The CDR3 DNA is TGTGCCAGCAGCGTAGGCGGGGAGGCAGTAACCAATGAGCAGTTCTTC. Protein: CASSVGGEAVTNEQFF.

V usage is TRBV5-1 and J usage is TRBJ2-1, with no clear D. Deletions cut 7 bases from V and 1 base from J, with 12 bases between. Per germline, CDR1 SGHRS and CDR2 YFSETQ. The CDR3 has 14 residues. CDR3 DNA sequence: TGCGCCAGCGGCCAGGCCCCGTCCTACAATGAGCAGTTCTTC. Translated, it gives CASGQAPSYNEQFF.

The rearrangement joins TRBV18 to TRBJ2-7, with D maybe TRBD1 (5 bases). Germline V CDR1 and CDR2: KGHSH, LQKENI. The length of the CDR3 is 14 residues. Deletions cut 3 bases from V and 2 bases from J, with 11 bases between. The CDR3 region is CASSPSRVPYEQYF. The CDR3 DNA follows: TGTGCCAGCTCACCCTCCAGGGTCCCCTACGAGCAGTACTTC. The whole variable domain, remainder taken from reference TRBV18 and TRBJ2-7, is NAGVMQNPRHLVRRRGQEARLRCSPMKGHSHVYWYRQLPEEGLKFMVYLQKENIIDESGMPKERFSAEFPKEGPSILRIQQVVRGDSAAYFCASSPSRVPYEQYFGPGTRLTVT.